Below, 29 T cell receptor beta chains from the same sample are listed, as sequenced in a study of T cell responses to AZD1222 COVID-19 vaccine (TCRdb year 2021). Reading the label with the study, this specimen's time point is: baseline before first vaccination. The library relied on the immunoSEQ multiplex PCR assay. The source is immuneACCESS, and TCRdb retained only in-frame sequences with V and J called. Part of the clones is not carried over; for the studies checked, unresolved V genes explain less than half of this, and the remainder is unexplained. For this sample there are 140,000 or so clones; 88% appear just once. Under 3.5% of the sample rests with the top ten. The material sequenced was peripheral blood, taken on day 0 of AZD1222 vaccination. These receptor sequences come from an adult in good health.

The genes are TRBV3-1 (or the pseudogene TRBV3-2) and TRBJ2-3; no clear D gene. Germline values: CDR1 LGHDT, CDR2 YNNKEL (reference sequence). The CDR3 is made up of 18 amino acids. The V end was cut by 2 bases, the J end by 1 base, with 19 bases between. As DNA, the CDR3 is TGTGCCAGCAGCCAACTCGGTGCGGCCTTGGACGGCACAGATACGCAGTATTTT. It translates to CASSQLGAALDGTDTQYF.

In nucleotides, the CDR3 is TGTGCCAGCAGTTACTGGCAGGGCGGTCAGCCCCAGCATTTT. This encodes CASSYWQGGQPQHF. This chain joins TRBV6-2 or TRBV6-3 and TRBJ1-5, with D possibly TRBD1 on 5 matching bases. Germline lookup yields CDR1 MNHEY and CDR2 SVGEGT. The length of the CDR3 is 14 residues. V was shortened by 1 base and J by 6 bases, with 10 bases between the two germline ends.

V gene TRBV13 combines with J gene TRBJ1-2; 8 nucleotides match TRBD1. With V trimmed by 5 bases and J by 2 bases, 10 bases remained unmatched. This CDR3 is 16 amino acids long. Germline V gene lookup returns CDR1 PRHDT and CDR2 FYEKMQ (reference sequence). This chain's CDR3 is CASSPGMDRANYGYTF. The CDR3, as DNA: TGTGCCAGCAGCCCGGGGATGGACAGGGCCAACTATGGCTACACCTTC. Drawing the rest from reference TRBV13 and TRBJ1-2, the complete variable domain is AAGVIQSPRHLIKEKRETATLKCYPIPRHDTVYWYQQGPGQDPQFLISFYEKMQSDKGSIPDRFSAQQFSDYHSELNMSSLELGDSALYFCASSPGMDRANYGYTFGSGTRLTVV.

V is TRBV12-3 or TRBV12-4 and J is TRBJ2-7; the D is unclear. The CDR3 loop spans 13 amino acids. Trimming took off 3 bases at V and 4 bases at J, with 10 bases between the two ends. This CDR3 reads CASSLGLGYEQYF. The CDR3 bases are TGTGCCAGCAGTTTGGGTCTGGGATACGAGCAGTACTTC.

The chain links TRBV27 to TRBJ1-5; 8 bases agree with TRBD1. The CDR3 is 13 amino acids. The germline V gene has CDR1 MNHEY and CDR2 SMNVEV (reference sequence). J lost 5 bases, V lost 6 bases, and 3 bases had no gene match. DNA of the CDR3: TGTGCCAGCAGAGGACAGGGCCATCAGCCCCAGCATTTT. Its translation: CASRGQGHQPQHF.

Turning to this clone: A much larger clone differs from this one at a single base, so this may be a read error. The same CDR3 can be traced to other DNA sequences in this sample. DNA of the CDR3: TGTGCCAGCAGTTACGGGACTAGCGGGTACGAGCAGTACTTC. Protein: CASSYGTSGYEQYF. This sequence joins TRBV6-2 or TRBV6-3 and TRBJ2-7; 12 nucleotides match TRBD2. CDR3 length: 14 amino acids. The germline gives CDR1 MNHEY, CDR2 SVGEGT. V gave up 2 bases and J gave up 4 bases; unmatched junction bases: 0.

This clone was counted once. The gene calls are TRBV6-5 and TRBJ2-7; 10 nucleotides line up with TRBD2. V lost 5 bases, J lost 4 bases, and 2 bases stayed unmatched. The CDR3 is 13 amino acids. Germline V gene lookup returns CDR1 MNHEY and CDR2 SVGAGI. This CDR3 reads CASSPSGRYEQYF. The CDR3 nucleotides are TGTGCCAGCAGTCCTAGCGGGAGATACGAGCAGTACTTC.

This sequence joins TRBV27 and TRBJ1-5; a weak D match, TRBD1 (5 bases). Germline CDR1 is MNHEY and CDR2 is SMNVEV (reference sequence). The CDR3 spans 17 residues. Trimming removed 5 bases from V and 0 bases from J, with 17 bases in between. In nucleotides, the CDR3 is TGTGCCAGCAGTGGCCGGGGGGGGACGAATAGCAATCAGCCCCAGCATTTT. Translating it yields CASSGRGGTNSNQPQHF.

V gene TRBV28 combines with J gene TRBJ2-7; D possibly uses TRBD1 or TRBD2 (5 bases each). With 4 bases removed from V and 4 bases from J, the gap between germline ends came to 14 bases. The CDR3 is 14 residues long. Germline values: CDR1 MDHEN, CDR2 SYDVKM. DNA of the CDR3: TGTGCCAGCAGTTCTGGGGGATTGTATTACGAGCAGTACTTC. Amino acids: CASSSGGLYYEQYF.

The CDR3 spells CATSAAARDTGELFF. DNA of the CDR3: TGTGCCACCAGTGCAGCGGCGCGGGACACCGGGGAGCTGTTTTTT. This chain links TRBV24-1 with TRBJ2-2; perhaps TRBD2 as D (5 bases). The germline V gene encodes CDR1 KGHDR and CDR2 SFDVKD. V lost 5 bases and J lost 3, with 12 bases in between. The CDR3 is 15 amino acids.

This chain links TRBV4-1 with TRBJ1-5; D gene uncertain. The CDR3 is made up of 13 amino acids. Deletions cut 4 bases from V and 7 bases from J, with 11 bases between. Germline CDR1 reads MGHRA; CDR2 reads YSYEKL. CDR3 loop: CASSLRVYQPQHF. The CDR3 nucleotides read TGCGCCAGCAGCCTTAGGGTTTACCAGCCCCAGCATTTT.

V gene TRBV5-8 combines with J gene TRBJ1-6; TRBD1 matches 7 bases. In germline, CDR1 is SGHTS, CDR2 YDEGEE. The CDR3 contains 18 residues. V lost 4 bases and J lost 11; bases outside the gene matches: 21. This CDR3 is CASSHGTDLELYGTPLHF. The CDR3 bases are TGTGCCAGCAGCCACGGGACAGATCTAGAGCTATATGGGACACCCCTCCACTTT.

The gene calls are TRBV7-2 and TRBJ2-7; 7 bases align to TRBD2. This CDR3 has 13 residues. V lost 4 bases to trimming and J lost 3 bases; unmatched junction nucleotides: 3. CDR1 and CDR2 from the germline V gene are SGHTA and FQGNSA. CDR3 protein: CASSSQRDYEQYF. CDR3 nucleotides: TGTGCCAGCAGCTCCCAGCGGGACTACGAGCAGTACTTC.

The CDR3 sequence is CASSESLSNQPQHF. The CDR3 DNA reads TGCGCCAGCAGTGAAAGCCTTAGCAATCAGCCCCAGCATTTT. The chain has TRBV10-2 and TRBJ1-5; no clear D gene. Germline V gives CDR1 WSHSY, CDR2 SAAADI. The CDR3 covers 14 residues. The germline V and J ends were trimmed by 3 bases and 0 bases, with 6 bases remaining between them.

The J gene is TRBJ1-3, the V gene TRBV4-2, with a possible D match to TRBD1 (6 bases). The germline CDR1 and CDR2 sequences are LGHNA and YNFKEQ. The germline V and J ends were trimmed by 4 bases and 2 bases, with 21 bases remaining between them. This CDR3 has 18 residues. CDR3 DNA sequence: TGTGCCAGCAGCCCTCCGGGCCCCCCGGGGGCGACTGGAAACACCATATATTTT. It is translated as CASSPPGPPGATGNTIYF.

This clone appeared many times. This specimen includes other DNA sequences encoding the same CDR3. The rearrangement links TRBV5-1 to TRBJ2-4; TRBD1 matches 8 bases. The CDR3 covers 13 residues. V gave up 2 bases and J gave up 9 bases; unmatched junction bases: 4. CDR1 SGHRS and CDR2 YFSETQ come from the germline V gene. Here the CDR3 DNA reads TGCGCCAGCAGCTTTGGACAGGGAGGCATTCAGTACTTC. Protein sequence: CASSFGQGGIQYF.

The chain is built from TRBV19 and TRBJ1-1; no clear D gene. Trimming cost V 0 bases and J 3 bases, with 5 bases left between them. The germline gives CDR1 LNHDA, CDR2 SQIVND (reference sequence). The CDR3 is made up of 13 amino acids. In DNA form, the CDR3 reads TGTGCCAGTAGTATAGACAGATACACTGAAGCTTTCTTT. Its protein product is CASSIDRYTEAFF.

The genes are TRBV5-4 and TRBJ2-7, with D possibly TRBD1 on 6 matching bases. The CDR3 loop spans 13 amino acids. The germline V gene encodes CDR1 SGHNT and CDR2 YYREEE (reference sequence). V was clipped by 7 bases and J by 2 bases, with 13 bases between them. The CDR3 reads CASGTPSTYEQYF. CDR3 nucleotides: TGTGCCAGCGGGACACCGTCAACCTACGAGCAGTACTTC.

V is TRBV7-2 and J is TRBJ2-7; TRBD2 matches at 13 bases. V trimming: 3 bases; J trimming: 4 bases; junction bases outside the gene matches: 3. Germline CDR1 is SGHTA and CDR2 is FQGNSA. The CDR3 is 15 residues long. The CDR3: CASSLGLAGSYEQYF. CDR3 nucleotide sequence: TGTGCCAGCAGCTTGGGACTAGCGGGAAGTTACGAGCAGTACTTC.

Written as DNA, the CDR3 is TGTGCCAGCTCACCAGCCGGGGGTCTTGCAACGACTGAAGCTTTCTTT. The encoded protein is CASSPAGGLATTEAFF. The chain employs TRBV18 and TRBJ1-1; D perhaps matches TRBD1 (5 bases). The ends were cut back, 2 bases at V and 5 bases at J, with 18 bases in the middle. CDR1 is KGHSH, CDR2 LQKENI, per germline. The CDR3 contains 16 residues.

The rearrangement links TRBV5-4 to TRBJ2-1; TRBD2 matches at 13 bases. Germline assignment: CDR1 SGHNT and CDR2 YYREEE (reference sequence). The CDR3 loop spans 18 amino acids. Germline trimming cut 3 bases from V and 0 bases from J; bases unmatched to any gene: 6. The CDR3 nucleotides are TGTGCCAGCAGCTCGGGGACTAGCGGGACTTCCTCCTACAATGAGCAGTTCTTC. Protein product: CASSSGTSGTSSYNEQFF.

The CDR3 nucleotides read TGTGCCAGCAGCCAAGATCCCCGGGGTATCTCCTACAATGAGCAGTTCTTC. As protein: CASSQDPRGISYNEQFF. J is TRBJ2-1 and V is TRBV3-1 (or the pseudogene TRBV3-2), with D possibly being TRBD2 (5 bases). There are 17 residues in the CDR3. Germline V lookup: CDR1 LGHDT, CDR2 YNNKEL (reference sequence). V lost 0 bases and J 0 bases, leaving 12 bases between the germline ends.

The chain carries TRBV9 and TRBJ2-1, with D perhaps matching TRBD2 (5 bases). Germline V gene data show CDR1 as SGDLS and CDR2 as YYNGEE. V was clipped by 3 bases and J by 8 bases, with 21 bases between them. The CDR3 spans 16 residues. The CDR3 reads CASSGPGVHMIDEQFF. In nucleotides, the CDR3 is TGTGCCAGCAGCGGACCCGGGGTGCATATGATAGATGAGCAGTTCTTC.

The chain couples TRBV5-1 to TRBJ2-7; no clear D. V was cut by 0 bases and J by 2 bases, with 6 bases left in between. This CDR3 has 13 amino acids. Germline loops: CDR1 SGHRS, CDR2 YFSETQ. CDR3 in amino acids: CASSLGGTYEQYF. Written as DNA, the CDR3 is TGCGCCAGCAGCTTGGGAGGAACCTACGAGCAGTACTTC.

The chain recombines TRBV11-2 with TRBJ2-7, with 9 bases fitting TRBD2. Germline V CDR1 and CDR2: SGHAT, FQNNGV. CDR3 size: 15 residues. Trimming took 5 bases from V and 2 from J; bases not matched to a gene: 7. For the CDR3, the DNA is TGTGCCAGCAGCCTCGTTCTAGCGGGAACCTACGAGCAGTACTTC. Its protein is CASSLVLAGTYEQYF. Using reference TRBV11-2 and TRBJ2-7 for the parts outside the CDR3, the full variable domain is EAGVAQSPRYKIIEKRQSVAFWCNPISGHATLYWYQQILGQGPKLLIQFQNNGVVDDSQLPKDRFSAERLKGVDSTLKIQPAKLEDSAVYLCASSLVLAGTYEQYFGPGTRLTVT.

This sequence joins TRBV7-9 and TRBJ1-2; D not certain. Trimming cost V 5 bases and J 4 bases, with 14 bases left between them. This CDR3 is built from 14 residues. Per germline, CDR1 SEHNR and CDR2 FQNEAQ (reference sequence). The DNA for the CDR3 is TGTGCCAGCAGCCCGTGGCCCTCGGCCTATGGCTACACCTTC. Protein product: CASSPWPSAYGYTF.

This chain joins TRBV6-4 and TRBJ2-1; 10 positions match TRBD2. With 5 bases clipped from V and 2 bases from J, the junction kept 6 bases outside the gene matches. Germline V gene data show CDR1 as MRHNA and CDR2 as SNTAGT. The CDR3 consists of 16 residues. CDR3 nucleotide sequence: TGTGCCAGCAGTTGGGCTAGCGGGAGACCCTACAATGAGCAGTTCTTC. Protein sequence: CASSWASGRPYNEQFF.

The chain combines TRBV7-2 with TRBJ1-2; D is unresolved. The length of the CDR3 is 12 residues. Trimming left V 5 bases short and J 11 bases short, with 15 bases between. The V gene's germline CDR1 is SGHTA and CDR2 FQGNSA. CDR3 amino acids: CASSPRSFEYTF. The CDR3, as DNA: TGTGCCAGCAGCCCAAGGTCGTTCGAGTACACCTTC.

Comment on this clone: The sample has other DNA sequences that encode this CDR3 too. The V and J genes are TRBV6-2 or TRBV6-3 and TRBJ1-5, with D hard to call. Looked up from germline, CDR1 is MNHEY and CDR2 is SVGEGT. Trimming removed 6 bases at V and 0 bases at J, with 9 bases between. The CDR3 is 14 amino acids. The CDR3 here is CASSVDGSNQPQHF. The CDR3 DNA is TGTGCCAGCAGCGTGGACGGTAGCAATCAGCCCCAGCATTTT.